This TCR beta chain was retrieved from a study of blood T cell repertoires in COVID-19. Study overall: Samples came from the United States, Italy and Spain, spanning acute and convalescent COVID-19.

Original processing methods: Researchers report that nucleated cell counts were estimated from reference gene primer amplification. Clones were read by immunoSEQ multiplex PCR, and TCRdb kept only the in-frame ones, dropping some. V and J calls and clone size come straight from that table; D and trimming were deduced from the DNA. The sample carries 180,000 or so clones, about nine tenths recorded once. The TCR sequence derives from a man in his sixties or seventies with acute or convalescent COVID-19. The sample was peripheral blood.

This CDR3 reads CASGYPRGLAGEPTYNEQFF. CDR3 sequence (DNA): TGTGCCAGCGGCTACCCCCGGGGACTAGCGGGAGAGCCGACCTACAATGAGCAGTTCTTC. The gene calls are TRBV6-6 and TRBJ2-1, with 14 positions matching TRBD2. V trimming: 8 bases; J trimming: 2 bases; junction bases outside the gene matches: 17. The germline V gene encodes CDR1 MNHNY and CDR2 SVGAGI (reference sequence). The CDR3 runs 20 residues.